The text below deals with one T cell receptor beta chain. This clone was seen more than once but under ten times. It lacks a known antigen. Base qualities are not recorded, but no much larger clone differs from it by a single base. For TCR beta library preparation, around 2.1 micrograms of genomic DNA were extracted from the cryopreserved PBMCs. Longitudinal blood samples from CLL patients receiving ibrutinib monotherapy were subjected to high-throughput TCR beta sequencing. The patients took part in an open-label, single-center phase 2 trial of ibrutinib monotherapy. The goal of deep resolution MiSeq sequencing was a depth between 1 in 1 million and 1 in 200,000 T cells, and coverage averaged 10x per clonotype. TCR beta libraries were generated with the immunoSEQ hsTCRB Kit. The authors' analysis ran thus. The data were analyzed with ImmunoSEQ Analyzer and ImmunoSEQ Data Assistant, and V, D and J gene assignments followed IMGT definitions. Clonality, with values ranging from 0 to 1, was calculated as one minus the normalized Shannon entropy of productive rearrangement frequencies. Public clonotype analysis was restricted to overrepresented clonotypes comprising at least 0.05% of each patient's repertoire. Approximately 14 age-matched healthy donor repertoires from immuneACCESS served as clonality controls. The table comes from immuneACCESS by way of TCRdb, which keeps in-frame sequences with V and J called. Part of the clones is missing from these tables; in studies checked, under half for an unresolved V gene and the rest for unknown reasons. The V and J calls and the clone size are those of that table, but D and trimming were determined from the DNA. In this sample the table shows approximately 340,000 clones, roughly 67% of which occur a single time. 6% to 6.5% of the sample comes from the top ten.

The CDR3 goes from the cysteine to the phenylalanine over 14 residues. Kept here is only the CDR3 DNA, which spans 42 bases and is read in frame from base 1. A distance of 10 bases separates the germline ends of V and J, which lose 0 bases and 7 bases respectively. The CDR1 and CDR2 encoded by the germline V gene (reference sequence) are SEHNR and FQNEAQ. These data originate in a study of cytotoxic CD8 clonotypes in ibrutinib-treated CLL (dated by TCRdb to the early 2020s). Some background on the complete study: The cohort had some eleven relapsed/refractory and 15 treatment-naive patients; 17 were IGHV unmutated. Of the approximately 91 people in the trial, 25 to 30 had longitudinal samples available. The response samples were drawn at a median of around eleven months into treatment, with a range of roughly 6 to 40 months. Every remission and progressive disease sample was obtained while ibrutinib was still being received by the patients. Responses were partial in approximately 24 patients and complete in 2; after median around 66 months follow-up, some 14 stayed in remission and 12 progressed. Cryopreserved peripheral blood mononuclear cells were collected before treatment, at response, and at either disease progression or sustained remission. An average of 255,043 productive templates and approximately 90,000 productive rearrangements was obtained per sample.

Broader findings and caveats from the paper: Public clonotypes were rare and either shrank or stayed stable during treatment, and the rise in clonality at ibrutinib response reflected expansion of private clonotypes. At baseline, clonality was higher than in age-matched healthy donors and showed a strong correlation with circulating CD8+ T-cell counts. Clonality rose at ibrutinib response, remained stable during sustained remission, and dropped back toward baseline at progression. Sustained-remission and progressing patients did not have matched sampling times, and lymph node repertoires were not examined.

The sequence derives from a human donor with chronic lymphocytic leukemia. Here the chain combines TRBV7-9 and TRBJ2-1; the D assignment is uncertain and may be TRBD1 or TRBD2, with 5 bases supporting each. The input for sequencing was PBMCs, taken after 36 months of ibrutinib treatment. The CDR3 reads as follows: CASSLAVRENEQFF. The DNA sequence is TGTGCCAGCAGCTTAGCGGTCAGGGAGAATGAGCAGTTCTTC.